The 18 T cell receptor beta chains listed next were all sequenced from one sample in a study of beta chain features in type 1 diabetes. Sequenced material consisted of expressed TCRB transcripts (all of the isolated RNA was reverse transcribed). Some clones are missing from TCRdb's copy, which holds only in-frame ones; the method was immunoSEQ multiplex PCR. Among 200,000 to 250,000 clones, approximately 14% were seen once, and the ten largest hold about 0.024%. The material sequenced was naive CD4+ T cells from blood. These receptors were obtained from a woman between 40 and 50 years old in good health.

V and J are TRBV5-4 and TRBJ2-7; D unresolved. V lost 0 bases and J 6 bases, leaving 7 bases between the germline ends. The germline V gene has CDR1 SGHNT and CDR2 YYREEE (reference sequence). The CDR3 totals 12 residues. CDR3 nucleotides: TGTGCCAGCAGCTTGGGCGCTTTCGAGCAGTACTTC. This translates into CASSLGAFEQYF.

This clone has more than one count but fewer than ten. Other nucleotide sequences in the sample specify the same CDR3. The chain is built from TRBV5-1 and TRBJ2-2; D might be TRBD2 (5 bases). The CDR3 length is 13 residues. Trimming left V 2 bases short and J 6 bases short, with 8 bases between. CDR1 is SGHRS and CDR2 is YFSETQ in the germline V gene. This CDR3 reads CASSLLGPGELFF. Here the CDR3 DNA reads TGCGCCAGCAGCTTACTAGGACCCGGGGAGCTGTTTTTT. The complete variable domain, with remaining parts taken from reference TRBV5-1 and TRBJ2-2, reads KAGVTQTPRYLIKTRGQQVTLSCSPISGHRSVSWYQQTPGQGLQFLFEYFSETQRNKGNFPGRFSGRQFSNSRSEMNVSTLELGDSALYLCASSLLGPGELFFGEGSRLTVL.

This clone was detected a few times. The chain uses TRBV11-2 and TRBJ2-7; D is possibly TRBD2 (6 bases). The V end lost 5 bases, the J end lost 3 bases, and 11 bases lay between the germline ends. CDR1 SGHAT and CDR2 FQNNGV come from the germline V gene. The CDR3 sequence is 13 residues long. This CDR3 reads CASSRLGLYEQYF. CDR3 nucleotides: TGTGCCAGCAGCAGGCTGGGACTCTACGAGCAGTACTTC.

This clone was counted a few times. J is TRBJ1-3 and V is TRBV5-1; the D gene is possibly TRBD1 (6 bases). The CDR3 contains 16 residues. From germline, CDR1 is SGHRS and CDR2 YFSETQ. Trimming removed 2 bases at V and 0 bases at J, with 12 bases between. CDR3 amino acids: CASSLQGANSGNTIYF. The CDR3 coding sequence is TGCGCCAGCAGCTTACAGGGCGCCAACTCTGGAAACACCATATATTTT. The full variable domain, in which reference TRBV5-1 and TRBJ1-3 provide the parts outside the CDR3, is KAGVTQTPRYLIKTRGQQVTLSCSPISGHRSVSWYQQTPGQGLQFLFEYFSETQRNKGNFPGRFSGRQFSNSRSEMNVSTLELGDSALYLCASSLQGANSGNTIYFGEGSWLTVV.

The rearrangement uses TRBV11-2 and TRBJ2-7, with a weak D call TRBD2 (6 bases). The CDR3 spans 17 residues. V was clipped by 5 bases and J by 0 bases, with 20 bases between them. Germline V gene sequence: CDR1 SGHAT, CDR2 FQNNGV. The CDR3 bases are TGTGCCAGCAGCGATGGGGCTCTTGCGGGGAGCTCCTACGAGCAGTACTTC. It specifies CASSDGALAGSSYEQYF.

This clone occurred a few times. The rearrangement links TRBV29-1 to TRBJ1-2; no definite D call. This CDR3 spans 12 amino acids. V was shortened by 4 bases and J by 6 bases, with 12 bases between the two germline ends. CDR1 SQVTM and CDR2 ANQGSEA come from the germline V gene. The CDR3 is CSVGWEADGYTF. The CDR3 DNA reads TGCAGCGTTGGCTGGGAGGCCGATGGCTACACCTTC.

This clone was detected only a few times. This chain connects TRBV2 to TRBJ2-3; 7 bases align to TRBD2. The CDR3 length is 14 residues. After removal of 7 bases from V and 6 bases from J, the junction contained 10 bases not matched to a gene. In germline, CDR1 is SNHLY, CDR2 FYNNEI. CDR3 amino acids: CASNPAGFSDTQYF. For the CDR3, the DNA is TGTGCCAGCAACCCAGCGGGGTTTTCTGATACGCAGTATTTT.

The chain links TRBV11-2 to TRBJ2-1; D perhaps matches TRBD2 (6 bases). The CDR3 spans 15 residues. Trimming shortened V by 1 base and J by 9 bases, and 16 bases separated the two germline ends. Germline V lookup: CDR1 SGHAT, CDR2 FQNNGV. CDR3 protein: CASSLGATRSSEQFF. CDR3 in DNA: TGTGCCAGCAGCTTAGGGGCGACTAGGTCGAGTGAGCAGTTCTTC.

This chain connects TRBV5-4 to TRBJ2-7, with D unresolved. The V gene's germline CDR1 is SGHNT and CDR2 YYREEE (reference sequence). V was cut by 4 bases and J by 3 bases, with 5 bases left in between. CDR3 size: 11 residues. This CDR3 reads CASSLYYEQYF. The CDR3 region has the DNA TGTGCCAGCAGCCTTTACTACGAGCAGTACTTC.

The chain carries TRBV14 and TRBJ1-5; 7 nucleotides match TRBD1. The V segment lost 6 bases and the J segment 2 bases; nucleotides outside the gene matches: 4. This CDR3 comprises 14 residues. Germline values: CDR1 SGHDN, CDR2 FVKESK. In DNA form, the CDR3 reads TGTGCCAGCAGTCGACAGGGAGGCAATCAGCCCCAGCATTTT. It is translated as CASSRQGGNQPQHF.

The chain carries TRBV5-1 and TRBJ2-2, with D possibly TRBD2 on 5 matching bases. Per germline, CDR1 SGHRS and CDR2 YFSETQ. Trimming took 3 bases from V and 6 from J, leaving 12 bases between them. This CDR3 has 14 residues. CDR3 residues: CASSSGVVPGELFF. The CDR3 region has the DNA TGCGCCAGCAGCTCCGGGGTAGTCCCCGGGGAGCTGTTTTTT.

The chain has TRBV4-1 and TRBJ1-5; 9 bases are a match to TRBD1. The CDR3 consists of 19 residues. Germline V lookup: CDR1 MGHRA, CDR2 YSYEKL. Trimming cost V 1 base and J 1 base; bases outside gene matches: 11. This CDR3 reads CASSQAPGQGSYSNQPQHF. Written as DNA, the CDR3 is TGCGCCAGCAGCCAAGCTCCGGGACAGGGTAGTTACAGCAATCAGCCCCAGCATTTT.

This clone appeared a few times. The chain employs TRBV5-6 and TRBJ2-7; D is ambiguous. The germline CDR1 and CDR2 sequences are SGHDT and YYEEEE. The length of the CDR3 is 16 residues. V lost 1 base and J lost 3, with 17 bases in between. CDR3 in amino acids: CASSLRWQAKVYEQYF. CDR3 nucleotides: TGTGCCAGCAGCTTGAGGTGGCAGGCAAAGGTCTACGAGCAGTACTTC.

The chain employs TRBV5-1 and TRBJ2-7; the D gene is possibly TRBD2 (6 bases). V was clipped by 0 bases and J by 0 bases, with 13 bases between them. CDR3 size: 16 residues. The germline V gene has CDR1 SGHRS and CDR2 YFSETQ. The CDR3 protein is CASSLEPAGVSYEQYF. CDR3 nucleotides: TGCGCCAGCAGCTTGGAACCAGCGGGCGTCTCCTACGAGCAGTACTTC.

The rearrangement joins TRBV7-7 to TRBJ2-5; D perhaps matches TRBD1 (5 bases). This CDR3 region has 12 residues. The V gene lost 11 bases and the J gene lost 1 base, with 11 bases spanning the gap. Per germline, CDR1 SSHAT and CDR2 FNYEAQ (reference sequence). CDR3 DNA sequence: TGTGCCGTTGGGGCCGCCCAAGAGACCCAGTACTTC. It encodes CAVGAAQETQYF.

The gene calls are TRBV18 and TRBJ1-6, with 7 nucleotides matching TRBD1. The CDR3 has 15 amino acids. Germline CDR1 KGHSH, CDR2 LQKENI. V lost 5 bases and J lost 6; bases outside the gene matches: 7. CDR3 DNA: TGTGCCAGCTCAGGGAAGGGACAGACTAATTCACCCCTCCACTTT. The encoded protein is CASSGKGQTNSPLHF.

The CDR3 here is CASSVAPRTTSQETQYF. The CDR3 coding sequence is TGTGCCAGCAGCGTAGCTCCCCGGACTACCTCCCAAGAGACCCAGTACTTC. The rearrangement uses TRBV9 and TRBJ2-5; D possibly corresponds to TRBD2 (6 bases). Per germline, CDR1 SGDLS and CDR2 YYNGEE. This CDR3 region has 17 residues. V shed 0 bases and J shed 1 base, with 16 bases lying between them.

V is TRBV10-3 and J is TRBJ1-1, with a weak D call TRBD1 (5 bases). This CDR3 spans 15 amino acids. Germline assignment: CDR1 ENHRY and CDR2 SYGVKD. V gave up 0 bases and J gave up 2 bases, with 10 bases separating them. In nucleotides, the CDR3 is TGTGCCATCAGTGAGTCGAGACAGCTCAACACTGAAGCTTTCTTT. Its translation is CAISESRQLNTEAFF.